Detailed here is one T cell receptor (beta chain). The CDR3 contains 18 residues. The data were taken from a study of blood T cell repertoires in COVID-19. Across the whole study: COVID-19 samples collected from the United States, Italy and Spain covered acute and convalescent phases. From T cells, B-cell-depleted T cells, or PBMCs came the material, which was cDNA or gDNA.

In the original workflow: The assay estimated nucleated cells by amplifying reference gene primers. Clones were read by immunoSEQ multiplex PCR, and TCRdb kept only the in-frame ones, dropping some. V and J calls and clone size come straight from that table; D and trimming were deduced from the DNA. The table includes roughly 110,000 clones, 71% detected once. The sequenced material came from peripheral blood. The sequence came from a human donor with acute or convalescent COVID-19. The donor label of this sample is uncertain. The rearrangement joins TRBV21-1 to TRBJ2-1; the D call of TRBD1 is as the table states it, not checked on the DNA. TRBV21-1 is annotated as a pseudogene. The CDR3 spells CASSKTIAQVLHYNEQFF. CDR3 in DNA: TGTGCCAGCAGCAAAACGATAGCACAGGTTCTGCACTACAATGAGCAGTTCTTC.